Below, 14 T cell receptor beta chains from the same sample are listed, as sequenced in a study of T cell repertoires in cytomegalovirus infection. TCRdb passed the reads through MiXCR, listing each CDR3 protein once. This table holds about 830,000 distinct CDR3 sequences, approximately 32% found once. Their antigen targets remain unknown. Material: cultured CD8+ T cells from PBMCs, obtained from culture after CMV antigen stimulation. The receptors shown here come from a human donor in good health (CMV status not recorded). Some clones in this sample may be carry-over from other donors' samples.

The V gene is TRBV27, the J gene TRBJ1-6, with D unclear. CDR3 size: 13 residues. Germline V gene sequence: CDR1 MNHEY, CDR2 SMNVEV (reference sequence). V was shortened by 7 bases and J by 9 bases, with 13 bases between the two germline ends. CDR3 protein: CASKGREGSPLHF. The DNA for the CDR3 is TGTGCCAGCAAAGGGAGGGAAGGTTCACCCCTCCACTTT.

The genes are TRBV4-1 and TRBJ1-6; D is unresolved. The CDR3 is made up of 17 amino acids. The germline V gene has CDR1 MGHRA and CDR2 YSYEKL. The V and J ends lost 3 bases and 9 bases respectively, with 21 bases between them. For the CDR3, the DNA is TGCGCCAGCAGCCACGATACGGGATCTTATGTTGGTTCACCCCTCCACTTT. Translation gives CASSHDTGSYVGSPLHF.

CDR3 sequence reads: CASSPWGTHYEQYF. The CDR3 DNA reads as TGTGCCAGCAGCCCGTGGGGGACACACTACGAGCAGTACTTC. The gene calls are TRBV27 and TRBJ2-7; perhaps TRBD1 as D (6 bases). Germline V gene lookup returns CDR1 MNHEY and CDR2 SMNVEV (reference sequence). The CDR3 contains 14 residues. V was cut by 6 bases and J by 3 bases, with 15 bases left in between.

The chain recombines TRBV12-3 or TRBV12-4 with TRBJ1-5; unclear D gene. The CDR3 totals 15 residues. The V end lost 5 bases, the J end lost 6 bases, and 17 bases lay between the germline ends. The CDR3 protein is CASSHGGRAFQPQHF. DNA of the CDR3: TGTGCCAGCAGTCACGGCGGAAGGGCCTTTCAGCCCCAGCATTTT.

The chain uses TRBV7-9 and TRBJ2-1, with D possibly being TRBD2 (5 bases). In germline, CDR1 is SEHNR, CDR2 FQNEAQ (reference sequence). The ends were cut back, 5 bases at V and 9 bases at J, with 11 bases in the middle. CDR3 length equals 12 residues. CDR3 DNA: TGTGCCAGCAGCGAGGGAGTAGGTGAGCAGTTCTTC. Amino acids: CASSEGVGEQFF.

The rearrangement uses TRBV29-1 and TRBJ2-2, with D possibly matching TRBD1 (6 bases). The germline CDR1 and CDR2 sequences are SQVTM and ANQGSEA. Between the trimmed V and J ends, which lost 5 bases and 4 bases, there was a span of 17 bases. CDR3 length equals 15 residues. The CDR3 region has the DNA TGCAGCGTTTTAGGGGGATTTGAGGGCACCGGGGAGCTGTTTTTT. Translating it yields CSVLGGFEGTGELFF.

The chain couples TRBV7-9 to TRBJ2-1; 10 bases match TRBD1. This CDR3 spans 16 amino acids. CDR1 and CDR2 from the germline V gene are SEHNR and FQNEAQ (reference sequence). V lost 5 bases and J lost 5; bases outside the gene matches: 9. Here the CDR3 reads CASSPRDRGPDNEQFF. The CDR3 DNA follows: TGTGCCAGCAGCCCCAGGGACAGGGGCCCTGACAATGAGCAGTTCTTC.

The chain joins TRBV9 to TRBJ1-3; TRBD1 agrees at 7 bases. The trim removed 4 bases at V and 3 bases at J, leaving 4 bases unmatched. The CDR3 consists of 14 residues. The V gene's germline CDR1 is SGDLS and CDR2 YYNGEE. CDR3 bases: TGTGCCAGCAGCTTTGACAGGGTTGGAAACACCATATATTTT. Translating gives CASSFDRVGNTIYF. Drawing the rest from reference TRBV9 and TRBJ1-3, the complete variable domain is DSGVTQTPKHLITATGQRVTLRCSPRSGDLSVYWYQQSLDQGLQFLIQYYNGEERAKGNILERFSAQQFPDLHSELNLSSLELGDSALYFCASSFDRVGNTIYFGEGSWLTVV.

This clonotype was recorded a few times. CDR3: CASSSGLTQETQYF. DNA of the CDR3: TGTGCCAGCAGCTCGGGACTGACTCAAGAGACCCAGTACTTC. This rearrangement joins TRBV5-6 to TRBJ2-5, with TRBD2 as a possible D gene (6 bases). The germline CDR1 and CDR2 sequences are SGHDT and YYEEEE. The CDR3 contains 14 residues. Trimming cost V 3 bases and J 2 bases, with 11 bases left between them.

The J gene is TRBJ2-3, the V gene TRBV4-1; TRBD1 might be the D (6 bases). This CDR3 region has 14 residues. CDR1 and CDR2 from the germline V gene are MGHRA and YSYEKL. The V end was cut by 4 bases, the J end by 4 bases, with 12 bases between. DNA of the CDR3: TGCGCCAGCAGCCTACTCAGGGGTTCAGATACGCAGTATTTT. It yields the protein CASSLLRGSDTQYF.

This clonotype was detected a few times. The chain employs TRBV5-1 and TRBJ1-1; unclear D gene. This CDR3 is built from 13 residues. Trimming took 3 bases from V and 1 from J, leaving 7 bases between them. Germline V gene data show CDR1 as SGHRS and CDR2 as YFSETQ. The CDR3 here is CASSSVRNTEAFF. As DNA, the CDR3 is TGCGCCAGCAGCTCGGTGAGGAACACTGAAGCTTTCTTT.

In its sample, this clonotype was seen many times. V and J are TRBV5-1 and TRBJ2-3; D tentatively reads TRBD1 or TRBD2 (5 bases each). Trimming removed 2 bases from V and 2 bases from J, with 12 bases in between. The CDR3 length is 15 residues. Germline V CDR1 and CDR2: SGHRS, YFSETQ. The CDR3 region has the DNA TGCGCCAGCAGCTTTGGCTCAGGGACCACAGATACGCAGTATTTT. Residues: CASSFGSGTTDTQYF.

The chain carries TRBV7-2 and TRBJ2-7; a possible D gene is TRBD2 (5 bases). Germline CDR1 SGHTA, CDR2 FQGNSA. The CDR3 loop spans 13 amino acids. V was shortened by 5 bases and J by 3 bases, with 11 bases between the two germline ends. The CDR3 DNA sequence: TGTGCCAGCAGCAGGCAGAGGGACTACGAGCAGTACTTC. It codes for CASSRQRDYEQYF.

This clonotype occurred many times. This chain connects TRBV5-6 to TRBJ2-7, with D maybe TRBD2 (5 bases). Germline loops: CDR1 SGHDT, CDR2 YYEEEE. Trimming left V 4 bases short and J 5 bases short, with 16 bases between. The CDR3 runs 14 residues. In nucleotides, the CDR3 is TGTGCCAGCAGCCCTACCCGGGGTTGGGACGAGCAGTACGTC. This translates into CASSPTRGWDEQYV.